Listed below are T cell receptor beta chains from one sample, sequenced in a study of T cells in tuberculosis. Libraries were prepared by immunoSEQ multiplex PCR; TCRdb keeps only in-frame clonotypes and omits some of them. The table has 40,000 to 50,000 clones, approximately 95% seen once. Sequenced material: PBMCs. The receptors stem from a donor between 10 and 35 years old with latent tuberculosis or without tuberculosis infection. The conserved cysteine and the conserved F or W are not part of the CDR3 here.

J gene | V gene | CDR3 protein
TRBJ2-7 | TRBV15 | ATSRGDIGTEQY
TRBJ1-6 | TRBV2 | ASSGGVNSPLH
TRBJ1-5 | TRBV18 | ASKGQGPVNQPQH
TRBJ2-7 | TRBV7-2 | ASSTRGLIYEQY
TRBJ1-6 | TRBV19 | ASSTQGSRSPLH
TRBJ2-1 | TRBV2 | ASSVWTGILDNEQF
TRBJ2-5 | TRBV5-1 | ASREGDQETQY
TRBJ2-3 | TRBV5-4 | ASRLSSRVSDTQY
TRBJ2-7 | TRBV28 | ASSRGGSYEQY
TRBJ1-2 | TRBV30 | ARDREGSLGYT
TRBJ2-3 | TRBV2 | ASRGTSGVVDTQY
TRBJ1-1 | TRBV11-3 | ASSFSNRQGDTEAF
TRBJ1-2 | TRBV4-1 | ASSTRRGHYGYT
TRBJ2-7 | TRBV6-1 | ASGPYEQY
TRBJ1-1 | TRBV29-1 | SVYSGGTEAF
TRBJ2-1 | TRBV28 | ATRSGSSYNEQF
TRBJ1-1 | TRBV10-1 | ASSPGQGVNTEAF
TRBJ1-5 | TRBV5-5 | ASSIQGAGQPQH
TRBJ2-1 | TRBV20-1 | SASGGTNPF
TRBJ2-7 | TRBV7-2 | ASSLTWDRETYEQY
TRBJ2-5 | TRBV5-1 | ASSSAGTRETQY
TRBJ1-1 | TRBV6-1 | ASSEVNRENTEAF
TRBJ2-1 | TRBV6-4 | ASSATGYNEQF
TRBJ1-1 | TRBV7-2 | ASSLGGAMNTEAF
TRBJ1-1 | TRBV6-4 | ASKMDSSLNTEAF
TRBJ1-1 | TRBV27 | ASSNFGTPMNTEAF
TRBJ1-1 | TRBV29-1 | SVLLPGTGFTEAF
TRBJ2-5 | TRBV5-1 | ASSPGGGQETQY
TRBJ1-5 | TRBV6-1 | ASSELGQNQPQH
TRBJ1-3 | TRBV10-3 | AIKWDRAGNTIY
TRBJ1-1 | TRBV13 | ASSFNEAF